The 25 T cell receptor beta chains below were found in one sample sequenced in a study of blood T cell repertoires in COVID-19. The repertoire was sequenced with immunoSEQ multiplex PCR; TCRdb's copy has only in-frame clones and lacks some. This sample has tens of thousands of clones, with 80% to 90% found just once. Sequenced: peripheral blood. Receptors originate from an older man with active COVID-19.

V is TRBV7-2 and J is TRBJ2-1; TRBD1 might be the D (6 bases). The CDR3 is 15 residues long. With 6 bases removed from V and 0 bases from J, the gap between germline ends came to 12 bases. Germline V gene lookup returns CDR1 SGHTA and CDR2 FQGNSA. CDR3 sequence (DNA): TGTGCCAGCAGTTTCCAGGGGAGCTCCTACAATGAGCAGTTCTTC. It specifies CASSFQGSSYNEQFF.

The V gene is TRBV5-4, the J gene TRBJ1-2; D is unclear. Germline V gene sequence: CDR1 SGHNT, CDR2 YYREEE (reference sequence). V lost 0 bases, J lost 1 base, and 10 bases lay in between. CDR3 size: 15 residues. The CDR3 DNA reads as TGTGCCAGCAGCTTGGCCGTACAAAATAACTATGGCTACACCTTC. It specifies CASSLAVQNNYGYTF.

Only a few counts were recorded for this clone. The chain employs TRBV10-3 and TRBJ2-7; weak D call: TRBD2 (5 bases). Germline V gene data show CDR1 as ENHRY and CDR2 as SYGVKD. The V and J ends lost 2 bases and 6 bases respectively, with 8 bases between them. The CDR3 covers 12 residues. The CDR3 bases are TGTGCCATCAGTGAGAGCGGAGGCGAGCAGTACTTC. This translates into CAISESGGEQYF.

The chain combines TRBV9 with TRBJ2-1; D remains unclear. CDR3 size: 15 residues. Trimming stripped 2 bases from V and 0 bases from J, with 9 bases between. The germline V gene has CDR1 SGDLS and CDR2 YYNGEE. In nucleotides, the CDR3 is TGTGCCAGCAGCGTGACACCTGGCTCCTACAATGAGCAGTTCTTC. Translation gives CASSVTPGSYNEQFF.

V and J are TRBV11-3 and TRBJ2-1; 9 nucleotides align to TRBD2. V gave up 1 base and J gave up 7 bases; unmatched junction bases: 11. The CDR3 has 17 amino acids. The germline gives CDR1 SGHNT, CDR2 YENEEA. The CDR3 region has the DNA TGTGCCAGCAGCTTAGTTTCGGGTAGCGGGAGTGGGAATGAGCAGTTCTTC. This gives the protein CASSLVSGSGSGNEQFF.

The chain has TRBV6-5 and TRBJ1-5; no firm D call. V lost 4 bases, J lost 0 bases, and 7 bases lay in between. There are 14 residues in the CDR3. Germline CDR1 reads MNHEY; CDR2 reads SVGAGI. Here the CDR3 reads CASSFQDSNQPQHF. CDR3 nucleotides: TGTGCCAGCAGTTTCCAGGATAGCAATCAGCCCCAGCATTTT.

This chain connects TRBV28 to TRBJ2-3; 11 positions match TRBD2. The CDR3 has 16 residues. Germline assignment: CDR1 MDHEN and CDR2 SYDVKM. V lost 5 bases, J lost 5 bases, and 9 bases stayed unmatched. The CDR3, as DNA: TGTGCCAGCAGTAGCCCGGGACTAGCGGCCAAAGATACGCAGTATTTT. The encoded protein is CASSSPGLAAKDTQYF.

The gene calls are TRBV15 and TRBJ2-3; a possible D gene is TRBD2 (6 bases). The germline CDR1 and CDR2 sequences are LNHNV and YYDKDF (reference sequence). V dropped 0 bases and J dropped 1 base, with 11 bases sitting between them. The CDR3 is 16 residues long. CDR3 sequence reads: CATSRDWRGGTDTQYF. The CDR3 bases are TGTGCCACCAGCAGAGATTGGAGGGGAGGCACAGATACGCAGTATTTT.

CDR3 coding DNA: TGCGCCAGCAGCCAAGTGACCACAGGTGAGCAGTTCTTC. Its translation: CASSQVTTGEQFF. The gene calls are TRBV4-3 and TRBJ2-1; D possibly corresponds to TRBD1 (5 bases). With 1 base removed from V and 9 bases from J, the gap between germline ends came to 10 bases. Per the germline V gene, CDR1 is LGHNA and CDR2 is YSLEER. This CDR3 region has 13 residues.

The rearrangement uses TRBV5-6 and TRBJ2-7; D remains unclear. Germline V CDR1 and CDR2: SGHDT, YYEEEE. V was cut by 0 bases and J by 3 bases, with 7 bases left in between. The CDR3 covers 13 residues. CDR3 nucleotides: TGTGCCAGCAGCTTGGACGGAGACTACGAGCAGTACTTC. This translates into CASSLDGDYEQYF. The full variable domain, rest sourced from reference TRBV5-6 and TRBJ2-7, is DAGVTQSPTHLIKTRGQQVTLRCSPKSGHDTVSWYQQALGQGPQFIFQYYEEEERQRGNFPDRFSGHQFPNYSSELNVNALLLGDSALYLCASSLDGDYEQYFGPGTRLTVT.

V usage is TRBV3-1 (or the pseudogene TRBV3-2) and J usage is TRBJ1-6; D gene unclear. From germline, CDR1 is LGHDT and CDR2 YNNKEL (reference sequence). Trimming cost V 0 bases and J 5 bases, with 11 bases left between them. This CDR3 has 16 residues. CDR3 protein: CASSQDGGRNNSPLHF. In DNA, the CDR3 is TGTGCCAGCAGCCAAGATGGTGGGAGGAATAATTCACCCCTCCACTTT.

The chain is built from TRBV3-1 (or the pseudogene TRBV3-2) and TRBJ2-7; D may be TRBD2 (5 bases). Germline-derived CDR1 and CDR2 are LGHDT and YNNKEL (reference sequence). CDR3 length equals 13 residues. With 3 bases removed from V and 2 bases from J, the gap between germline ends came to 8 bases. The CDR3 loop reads CASSHGLTYEQYF. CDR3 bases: TGTGCCAGCAGCCACGGACTGACCTACGAGCAGTACTTC.

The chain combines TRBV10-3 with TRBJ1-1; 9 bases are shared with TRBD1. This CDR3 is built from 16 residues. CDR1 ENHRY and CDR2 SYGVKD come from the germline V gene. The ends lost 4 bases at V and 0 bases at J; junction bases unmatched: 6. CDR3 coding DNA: TGTGCCATCAGTGGCAGAACAGGGGGCATGAACACTGAAGCTTTCTTT. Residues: CAISGRTGGMNTEAFF.

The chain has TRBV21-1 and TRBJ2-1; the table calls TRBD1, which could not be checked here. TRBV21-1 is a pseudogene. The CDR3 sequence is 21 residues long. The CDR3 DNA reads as TGTGCCAGCAGCAAAGCGCTTGAAGACAGGGGCTCTTCAGTCTTTGATCCTGAGCAGTTCTTC. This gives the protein CASSKALEDRGSSVFDPEQFF.

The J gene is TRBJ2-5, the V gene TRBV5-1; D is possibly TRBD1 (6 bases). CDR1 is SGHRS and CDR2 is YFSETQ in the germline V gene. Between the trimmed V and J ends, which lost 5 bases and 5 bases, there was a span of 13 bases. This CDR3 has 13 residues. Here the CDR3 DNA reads TGCGCCAGCAGTGGGGGCGGTGCGGAGACCCAGTACTTC. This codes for CASSGGGAETQYF.

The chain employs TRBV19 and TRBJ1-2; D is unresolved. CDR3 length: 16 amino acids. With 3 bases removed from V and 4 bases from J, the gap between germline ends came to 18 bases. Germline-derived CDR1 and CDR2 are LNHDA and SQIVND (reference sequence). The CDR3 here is CASSIQAGENLYGYTF. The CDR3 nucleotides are TGTGCCAGTAGTATCCAGGCCGGGGAAAACCTCTATGGCTACACCTTC. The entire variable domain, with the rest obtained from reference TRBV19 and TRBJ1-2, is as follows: DGGITQSPKYLFRKEGQNVTLSCEQNLNHDAMYWYRQDPGQGLRLIYYSQIVNDFQKGDIAEGYSVSREKKESFPLTVTSAQKNPTAFYLCASSIQAGENLYGYTFGSGTRLTVV.

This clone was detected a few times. The CDR3 region is CSASPPTGISNQPQHF. The CDR3 nucleotides are TGCAGTGCTAGTCCCCCTACGGGAATTAGCAATCAGCCCCAGCATTTT. The rearrangement uses TRBV20-1 and TRBJ1-5; D unclear. V lost 3 bases, J lost 0 bases, and 15 bases lay in between. The length of the CDR3 is 16 residues. Germline CDR1 is DFQATT and CDR2 is SNEGSKA (reference sequence).

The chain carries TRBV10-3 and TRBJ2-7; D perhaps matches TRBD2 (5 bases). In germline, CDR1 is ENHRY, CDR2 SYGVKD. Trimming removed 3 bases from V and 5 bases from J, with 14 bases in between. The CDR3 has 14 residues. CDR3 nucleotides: TGTGCCATCAGTGATCTTTTGCGGGTCCACGAGCAGTACTTC. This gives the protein CAISDLLRVHEQYF.

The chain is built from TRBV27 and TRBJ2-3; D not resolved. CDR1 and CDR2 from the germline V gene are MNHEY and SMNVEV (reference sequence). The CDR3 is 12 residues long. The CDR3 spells CPPSESTDTQYF. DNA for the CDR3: TGTCCCCCGAGTGAAAGCACAGATACGCAGTATTTT.

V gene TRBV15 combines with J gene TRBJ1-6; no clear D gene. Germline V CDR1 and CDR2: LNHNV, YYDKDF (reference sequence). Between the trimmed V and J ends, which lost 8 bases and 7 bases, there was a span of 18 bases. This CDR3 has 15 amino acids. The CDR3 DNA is TGTGCCACCCAAGAGGGTGGCTTACCCAATTCACCCCTCCACTTT. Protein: CATQEGGLPNSPLHF.

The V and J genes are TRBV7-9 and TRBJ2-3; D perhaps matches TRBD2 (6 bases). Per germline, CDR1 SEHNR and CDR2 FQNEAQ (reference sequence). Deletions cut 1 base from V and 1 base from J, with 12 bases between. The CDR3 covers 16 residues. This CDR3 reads CASSLGVSGRTDTQYF. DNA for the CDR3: TGTGCCAGCAGCTTAGGTGTTAGCGGTCGCACAGATACGCAGTATTTT.

The CDR3 nucleotides read TGTGCCAGCAGTTATGGAGGGAACATTCAGTACTTC. Amino acids: CASSYGGNIQYF. The chain recombines TRBV12-3 or TRBV12-4 with TRBJ2-4, with D possibly being TRBD2 (6 bases). The CDR3 covers 12 residues. Trimming took off 4 bases at V and 7 bases at J, with 8 bases between the two ends.

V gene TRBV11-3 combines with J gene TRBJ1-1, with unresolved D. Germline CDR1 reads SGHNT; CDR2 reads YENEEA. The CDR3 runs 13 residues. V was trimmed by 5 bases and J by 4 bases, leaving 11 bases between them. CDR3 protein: CASSPRGGTEAFF. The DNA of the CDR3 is TGTGCCAGCAGCCCTAGAGGAGGCACTGAAGCTTTCTTT.

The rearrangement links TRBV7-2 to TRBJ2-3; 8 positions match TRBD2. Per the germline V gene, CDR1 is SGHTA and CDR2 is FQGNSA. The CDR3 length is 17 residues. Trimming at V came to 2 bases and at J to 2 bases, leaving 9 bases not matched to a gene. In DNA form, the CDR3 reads TGTGCCAGCAGCTTAATGGCTAGCGGGCTTTCCACAGATACGCAGTATTTT. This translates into CASSLMASGLSTDTQYF.

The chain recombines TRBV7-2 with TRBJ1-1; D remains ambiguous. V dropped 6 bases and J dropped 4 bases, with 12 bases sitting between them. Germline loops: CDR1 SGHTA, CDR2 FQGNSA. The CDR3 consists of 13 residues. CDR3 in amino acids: CASSSNVLTEAFF. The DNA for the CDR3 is TGTGCCAGCAGTTCCAACGTACTCACTGAAGCTTTCTTT. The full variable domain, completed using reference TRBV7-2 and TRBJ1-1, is GAGVSQSPSNKVTEKGKDVELRCDPISGHTALYWYRQSLGQGLEFLIYFQGNSAPDKSGLPSDRFSAERTGGSVSTLTIQRTQQEDSAVYLCASSSNVLTEAFFGQGTRLTVV.